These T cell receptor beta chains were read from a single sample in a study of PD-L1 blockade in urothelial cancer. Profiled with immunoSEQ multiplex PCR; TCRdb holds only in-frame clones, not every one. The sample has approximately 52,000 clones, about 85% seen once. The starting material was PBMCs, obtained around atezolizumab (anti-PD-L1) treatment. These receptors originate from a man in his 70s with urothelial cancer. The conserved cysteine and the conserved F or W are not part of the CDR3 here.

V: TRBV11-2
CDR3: ASSLEGDEKLF

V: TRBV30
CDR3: AWKGQESFEAF

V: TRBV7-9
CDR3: ASSRAGTSGRSEQF

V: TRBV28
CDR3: ASSPGGTYEQY

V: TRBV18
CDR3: ASSPSGGTSGYNEQF

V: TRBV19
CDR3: ASSAQNPGAGVGGELF

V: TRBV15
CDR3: ATSRDQGPGYGYT

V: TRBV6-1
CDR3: ASSESGVRTDTQY

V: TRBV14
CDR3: ASSPGQGARETQY

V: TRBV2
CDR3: ASRGPGLAGEYNEQF

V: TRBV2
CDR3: ASSAVRGRNSGANVLT

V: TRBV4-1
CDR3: ASSPDGGGFPYEQY

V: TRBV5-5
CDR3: ASSFGPGGTGELF

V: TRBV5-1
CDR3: ASSEQGARSYGYT

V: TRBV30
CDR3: AWSAGPEKLF

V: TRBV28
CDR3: ASRDPTGQPQH

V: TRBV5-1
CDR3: ASMRREWGNEQF

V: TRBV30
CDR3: AWSVQGTGELF

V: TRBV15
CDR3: ATSRGGQRAYEQY

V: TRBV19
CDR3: ASSSREVSNQPQH

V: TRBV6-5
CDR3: ASSYGGTGGHEQF

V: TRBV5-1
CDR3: ASSGRLATSSNEQF

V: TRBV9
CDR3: ASSKRDRRDEKLF

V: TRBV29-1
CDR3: SVEARGTLSGANVLT

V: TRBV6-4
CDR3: ASSEDPGQGDGYT

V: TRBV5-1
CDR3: ASSPQGGYNQPQH

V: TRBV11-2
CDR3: ASSLEGGPYGYT

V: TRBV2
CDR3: ASRTGPRGTQY

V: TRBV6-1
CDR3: ASSVSGTSGSTDTQY

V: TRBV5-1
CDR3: ASSLESQGTGTGELF

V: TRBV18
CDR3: ASSPGQGGGSRQF

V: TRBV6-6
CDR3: ASSVGQGSSPLH

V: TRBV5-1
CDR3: ASSLGATGGQETQY

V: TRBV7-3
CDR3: ASSPNGNRGTYEQY

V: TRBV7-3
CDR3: ASSFIIGQSGYAY

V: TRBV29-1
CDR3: SVEEYRPGTGRAGNTIY

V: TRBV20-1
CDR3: STAHEQY

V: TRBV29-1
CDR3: SVDSAGVYGYT

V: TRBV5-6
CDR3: ASSLAYSNQPQH

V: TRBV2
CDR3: ASSPGGSQPQH

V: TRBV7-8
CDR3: ASSLVGYTEAF

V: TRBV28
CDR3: ASSLTQGSQETQY

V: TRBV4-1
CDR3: ASSEGQGRITEAF

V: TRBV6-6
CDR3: ATDEPPGPLH

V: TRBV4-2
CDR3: ASSQEVPLAGGGSYNEQF

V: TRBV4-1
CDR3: ASSREGQVSYEQY

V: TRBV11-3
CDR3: ASSLGFWREGQDTQY

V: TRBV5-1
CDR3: ASSLAGEGHYEQY

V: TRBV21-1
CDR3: ASSNPKTPGQGNYGYT

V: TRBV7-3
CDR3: ASSLTGSGANVLT

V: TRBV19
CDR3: ASSARTGNQPQH

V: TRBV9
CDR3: ASSVDPVSYNEQF

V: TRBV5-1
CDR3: ASSLDSNQPQH

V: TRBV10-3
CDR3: AISVGPPQAPADGYT

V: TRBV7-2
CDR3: ASTPGTWTYEQY